The present TCR beta chain was sequenced within a study of shared clonotypes between healthy human individuals. About the research overall: The donor pool was made up of a couple of women and three men aged 18 to 49.

Using immunoSEQ multiplex PCR, the repertoire was profiled, and TCRdb retains in-frame clones only, with some absent. This sample has nearly 1,000,000 clones, with approximately 80% found just once. The junction had 7 bases not matched to a gene; V was cut back by 3 bases and J by 3 bases. CDR1 is SGHRS, CDR2 YFSETQ, per germline. The CDR3 has 15 amino acids. The sequencing sample was made of memory CD4+ T cells sorted from blood. The subset here: CD45RA-negative fraction. The clonotype comes from a man younger than 30 in good health. The chain couples TRBV5-1 to TRBJ2-3, with 7 bases that match TRBD2. The CDR3 region is CASSYAGVGTDTQYF. The CDR3 region has the DNA TGCGCCAGCAGCTATGCGGGGGTGGGTACAGATACGCAGTATTTT.